This T cell receptor (beta chain) was documented in a study of CXCR3-negative and CXCR3-positive naive CD8 T cells. Study results and limitations: Fresh PBMCs were used in most assays, and CXCR3 expression partially decreased after cryopreservation. Naive subsets were similarly diverse, while memory CD8+ repertoires were much less diverse. CXCR3-positive naive cells carried more hydrophobic TRB CDR3s than CXCR3-negative naive cells did.

With UMI labels, 5' RACE was used to prepare the TRB cDNA libraries. With the 5' RACE reads reprocessed, TCRdb shows one record per CDR3 protein and no DNA. The sample has some 120,000 distinct CDR3 sequences, and its top ten clones hold roughly 0.62%. About this clonotype: Its antigen is currently unknown.

Using triplicate sorts, 300,000 cells were collected each time from every CD8+ T cell subset. Within the CD8+ T cell compartment, naive cells were CD45RO-CCR7+CD27+CD95-. The CDR3 is 11 amino acids. The V gene's germline CDR1 is SQVTM and CDR2 ANQGSEA. The TCR was taken from a human donor in good health. Some clones in this sample may be carry-over from other donors' samples. The sequencing sample was made of naive CXCR3+ CD8+ T cells from blood. Subset noted: CD45RO-CCR7+CD27+CD95- naive CD8+ T cells expressing CXCR3 (TNR3+). The chain is built from TRBV29-1 and TRBJ2-7. This CDR3 reads CSVEEGYEQYF.